Below, one T cell receptor (beta chain) is given with its context. Indicated treatment: some 19 received Ad26.COV2.S at low or high dose, single or two shots; 5 received placebo; per-sample allocation not given. Collection of the samples took place on day 63 after the first injection of vaccine or placebo. This record comes from a study of Ad26.COV2.S vaccination and SARS-CoV-2 variants. Here immunoSEQ multiplex PCR was the method, and the copy in TCRdb shows in-frame clones only, minus some. This sample has around 450,000 clones, with roughly 89% found just once. The CDR3 runs to 12 residues. With 1 base removed from V and 10 bases from J, the gap between germline ends came to 8 bases. Germline assignment: CDR1 SGHVS and CDR2 FQNEAQ.

The V gene is TRBV7-8, the J gene TRBJ2-1; no clear D gene. The material sequenced was peripheral blood, taken in a trial of Ad26.COV2.S vaccine versus placebo. The sequence was obtained from a person aged 18 to 59 who received the Ad26.COV2.S COVID-19 vaccine or a placebo. The CDR3 here is CASSLGLREQFF. CDR3 in DNA: TGTGCCAGCAGCTTAGGATTACGGGAGCAGTTCTTC.